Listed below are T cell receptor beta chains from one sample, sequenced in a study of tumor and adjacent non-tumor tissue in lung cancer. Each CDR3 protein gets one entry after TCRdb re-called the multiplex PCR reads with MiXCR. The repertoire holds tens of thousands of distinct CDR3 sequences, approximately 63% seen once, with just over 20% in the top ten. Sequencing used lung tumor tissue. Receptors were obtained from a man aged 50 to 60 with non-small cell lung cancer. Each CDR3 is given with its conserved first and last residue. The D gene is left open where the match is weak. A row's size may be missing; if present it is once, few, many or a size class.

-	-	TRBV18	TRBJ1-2	TGTGCCAGCTCAGACGTCGGGGAGGGCTATGGCTACACCTTC	CASSDVGEGYGYTF
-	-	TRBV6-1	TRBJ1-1	TGTGCCAGCACCTACGGACAGTCATCGTGCTCAGCTTTCTTT	CASTYGQSSCSAFF
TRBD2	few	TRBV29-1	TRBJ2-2	TGCAGCGTTAGGCGGGGGGGCGGCACCGGGGAGCTGTTTTTT	CSVRRGGGTGELFF
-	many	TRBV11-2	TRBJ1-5	TGTGCCAGCAGCTTTTCCGGGGAATCGGGTCAGCCCCAGCATTTT	CASSFSGESGQPQHF
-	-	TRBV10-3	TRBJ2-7	TGTGCTATCAGTAAAGGACATGGGAACGCCTACGAGCAGTACTTC	CAISKGHGNAYEQYF
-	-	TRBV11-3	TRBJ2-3	TGTGCCAACAGCTTAGGACTATCGGGGAGCACAGATACGCAGTATTTT	CANSLGLSGSTDTQYF
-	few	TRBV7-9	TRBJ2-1	TGTGTCAGCAGCTGGGGGTTCTTC	CVSSWGFF
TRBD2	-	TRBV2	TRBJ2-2	TGTGCTTCCCACAGCGGGAGGCAAAGCGCCGGGGAGCTGTTTTTT	CASHSGRQSAGELFF
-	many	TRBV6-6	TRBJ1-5	TGTGCCAGCAGTCCGTCGGTAGGACGGCCCCAGCATTTT	CASSPSVGRPQHF
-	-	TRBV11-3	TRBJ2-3	TGTACCAGCAGCTTCGAAGGGCGGAACACAGATACGCAGTATTTT	CTSSFEGRNTDTQYF
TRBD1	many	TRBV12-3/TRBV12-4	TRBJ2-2	TGTGCCATCCAACAGGGGCGCACCGGGGAGCTGTTTTTT	CAIQQGRTGELFF
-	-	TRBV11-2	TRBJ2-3	TGTGCCAACATCTTTGCGTCCACAGATACGCAGTATTTT	CANIFASTDTQYF
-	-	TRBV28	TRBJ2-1	TGTGCCAGCAGTTTAGAAAATGAGCAGTTCTTC	CASSLENEQFF
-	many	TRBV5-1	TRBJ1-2	TGCGCCAGCAGCTTGACAGACAACTATGGCTACACCTTC	CASSLTDNYGYTF
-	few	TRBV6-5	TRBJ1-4	TGTGCTAGCAGTTACTCCGACCTGGGTTTCGAAAGACTGTTTTTT	CASSYSDLGFERLFF
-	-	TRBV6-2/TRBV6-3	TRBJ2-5	TGTGCCAGCAGTTACCCCCGACTAGGGCGGGGGCAACAAGAGACCCAGTACTTC	CASSYPRLGRGQQETQYF
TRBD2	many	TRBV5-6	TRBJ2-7	TGTGCCAGCAGCCGGACTAGCGGAACTTACGAGCAGTACTTC	CASSRTSGTYEQYF
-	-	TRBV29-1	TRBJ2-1	TGCAACGTTGAAGGGGGTCTCTCCTACGATGAGCAGTTCTTC	CNVEGGLSYDEQFF
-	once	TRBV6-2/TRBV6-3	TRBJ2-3	TGTGCCAGCAGATACCGCCAGGACAACCTCCCCTACACGCAGTATTTT	CASRYRQDNLPYTQYF
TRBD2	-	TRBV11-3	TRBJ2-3	TGTGCCAGCAGCGAAGGGACTAGCGGAGGATACGCAGATACGCAGTATTTT	CASSEGTSGGYADTQYF
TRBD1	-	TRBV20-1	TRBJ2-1	TGCAGTGCTGTACAGGGGGCGAACTCCTACAATGAGCAGTTCTTC	CSAVQGANSYNEQFF
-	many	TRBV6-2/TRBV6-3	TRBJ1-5	TGTGCCAGCAGCCCCGCCGGACCCTTAGGACAGCCCCAGCATTTT	CASSPAGPLGQPQHF
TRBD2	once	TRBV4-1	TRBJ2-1	TGCGCCAGCAGCCTAAGGACTAGCGGGACCTACAATGATCAGTTTTTC	CASSLRTSGTYNDQFF
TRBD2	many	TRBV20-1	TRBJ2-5	TGCAGTGGTAAAGTTAGCGGGGGTCGCGAGACCCAGTACTTC	CSGKVSGGRETQYF
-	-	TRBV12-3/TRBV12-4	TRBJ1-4	TGTGCCACCAGTCTGAGGGCTTATGTAAAACTGCTTTTT	CATSLRAYVKLLF
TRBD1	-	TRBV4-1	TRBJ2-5	TGCGCCAACAGTCAAGGGGACAGGGAAGGGGAGACCCAGTACTTC	CANSQGDREGETQYF
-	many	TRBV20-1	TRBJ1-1	TGCAGTGCTCCTACAAAGACTGGGAACACTGAAGCTTTCTTT	CSAPTKTGNTEAFF
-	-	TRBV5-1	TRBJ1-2	TGCGCCAGCACAACGGAAGGCTATGGCTACACCTTC	CASTTEGYGYTF
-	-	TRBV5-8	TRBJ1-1	TGTTCCAGCAGCTTGTATGGGGGGCGGGGTGAAGCTTTCTTT	CSSSLYGGRGEAFF
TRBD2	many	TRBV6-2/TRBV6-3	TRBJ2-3	TGTGCCAGCAGTTCTTGGACTAGCGGAGATACGCAGTATTTT	CASSSWTSGDTQYF
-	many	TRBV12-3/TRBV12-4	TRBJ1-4	TGTGCCAGCAGGGTGGAGGGGCATAATGAAAAACTGTTTTTT	CASRVEGHNEKLFF
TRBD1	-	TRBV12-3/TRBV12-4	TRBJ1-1	TGTGCCGGCAGTTTGACAGGGACTGAAGCTTTCTTT	CAGSLTGTEAFF
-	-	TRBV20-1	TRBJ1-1	TGCAGTGGGTGCAACAGTGAAGCTTTCTTT	CSGCNSEAFF
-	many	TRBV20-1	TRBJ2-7	TGCGGAATGAGGGGGAGGGCCAATCAGTACTTC	CGMRGRANQYF
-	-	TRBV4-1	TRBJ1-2	TGCGCCAGCAGCCGCCTCGGGGGCGACTACACCTTC	CASSRLGGDYTF
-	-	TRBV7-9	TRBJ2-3	TGTGCCAGCAACTTAGTTTTACAGGGAAGGAGCACAGATACGCAGTATTTT	CASNLVLQGRSTDTQYF
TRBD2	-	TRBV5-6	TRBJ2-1	TGTGCCAGCAGCTTGTTTCGCTTAGCGGGATTCAATGAGCAGTTCTTC	CASSLFRLAGFNEQFF
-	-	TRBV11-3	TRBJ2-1	TGTGCCAGCAGCCTGGCGGGCCAGGCTGTCAATGAGCGGTTCTTT	CASSLAGQAVNERFF
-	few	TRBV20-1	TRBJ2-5	TGCGGTGCTAGCACAGGTCCCTCGGAGACCCAGTACTTC	CGASTGPSETQYF
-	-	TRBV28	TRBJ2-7	TGTGCCAGCTCTCCTATCTGGTCCGGTTCCTACGAGCAGTACTTC	CASSPIWSGSYEQYF
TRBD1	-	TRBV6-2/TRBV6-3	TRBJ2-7	TGTGCCAGCAGTACCAGACAGGGGGTAACGATGTACGAGCTGTACTTC	CASSTRQGVTMYELYF
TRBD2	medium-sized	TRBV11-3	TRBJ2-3	TGTGCCAGCAGCTTAGGAACAGCGGGAGGGCCATCGGATACGCAGTATTTT	CASSLGTAGGPSDTQYF
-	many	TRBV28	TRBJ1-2	TGTGCCAGCAGTTTAGAGGTCGGTGGCTACACCTTC	CASSLEVGGYTF
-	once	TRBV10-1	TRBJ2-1	TGCGCCAGCAGTGAGGGGGGCCGGTATGAGCTGTTCTTC	CASSEGGRYELFF
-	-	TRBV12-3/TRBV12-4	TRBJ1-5	TGTACCAGCAGATACCAAGGGGGTTTGCAACCCCAGCATTTT	CTSRYQGGLQPQHF
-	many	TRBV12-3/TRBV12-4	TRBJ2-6	TGTGCCAGCAGTTTGGCTGGGGCCAACGTCCTGACTTTC	CASSLAGANVLTF
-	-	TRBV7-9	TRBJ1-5	TGTGCCAGCAGCTTACAGGATAGCAATCAGCCCCAGCATTTT	CASSLQDSNQPQHF
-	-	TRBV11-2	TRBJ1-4	TGTGCCAGCAGCCAACCCGTTTGGGAACAGGTACTTAATGAGAGACTGCTTTTT	CASSQPVWEQVLNERLLF
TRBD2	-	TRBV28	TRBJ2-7	TGTGCCAGCAGTTCCCCCGGGACTAGCGGGAGGAACGAGCAGTACTTC	CASSSPGTSGRNEQYF
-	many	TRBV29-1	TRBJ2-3	TGCAGCGTTGGGACAGATACGCAGTATTTT	CSVGTDTQYF
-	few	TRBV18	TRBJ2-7	TGTGCCAGCTCACACATGTTGCGGGGATACGAGCAGTACTTC	CASSHMLRGYEQYF
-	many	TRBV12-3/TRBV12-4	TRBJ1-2	TGTGCCAGCAGTTTAGCTCGGGGCTACACCTTC	CASSLARGYTF
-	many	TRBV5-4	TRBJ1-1	TGTGCCAGCAGCTACCCCGGGACAAACATGAACACTGAAGCTTTCTTT	CASSYPGTNMNTEAFF
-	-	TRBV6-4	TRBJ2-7	TGTGCCAGCAGTCCTCCTAAGCTCGGTGGGACTCATTCTCCCACTTACGAGCAGTACTTC	CASSPPKLGGTHSPTYEQYF
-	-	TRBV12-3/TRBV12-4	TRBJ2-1	TGTGCCAGGAGGTTAATAGCGGAAGCGAACGATGAGCAGTTCTTC	CARRLIAEANDEQFF
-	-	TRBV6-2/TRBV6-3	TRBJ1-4	TGTACCAGCAGGGACGGCACGAAAACTAATGAAAAACTGTTTTTT	CTSRDGTKTNEKLFF
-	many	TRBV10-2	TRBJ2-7	TGCGCCAGCAGAAAGGGACTTGACTACGAGCAGTACTTC	CASRKGLDYEQYF
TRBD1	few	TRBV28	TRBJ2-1	TGTGCCAGCAACCTTGGGGGACAGGTCTACAATGAGCAGTTCTTC	CASNLGGQVYNEQFF
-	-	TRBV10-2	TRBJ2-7	TGCGTCAGCAGATCCGGGACCAACTACGAGTGGTACTTC	CVSRSGTNYEWYF
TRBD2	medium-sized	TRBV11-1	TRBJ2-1	TGTGCCAGCAGCCCGGGACTAGCCAGCATAACGGTTGGCAATGAGCAGTTCTTC	CASSPGLASITVGNEQFF